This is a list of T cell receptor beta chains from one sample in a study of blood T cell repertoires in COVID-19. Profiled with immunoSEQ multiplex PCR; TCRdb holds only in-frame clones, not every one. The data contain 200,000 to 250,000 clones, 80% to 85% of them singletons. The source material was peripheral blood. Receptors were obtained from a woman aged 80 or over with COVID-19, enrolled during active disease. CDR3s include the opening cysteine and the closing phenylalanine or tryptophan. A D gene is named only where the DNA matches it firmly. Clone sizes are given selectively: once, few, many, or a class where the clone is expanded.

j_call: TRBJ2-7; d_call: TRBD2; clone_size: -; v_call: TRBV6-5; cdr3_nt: TGTGCCAGCAGTTCTCCGGGACTAGCGGGAGAGGAGCAGTACTTC; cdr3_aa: CASSSPGLAGEEQYF
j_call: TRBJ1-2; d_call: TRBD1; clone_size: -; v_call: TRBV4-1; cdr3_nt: TGCGCCAGCAGCCAAGGGACAGGGCGATACTATGGCTACACCTTC; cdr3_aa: CASSQGTGRYYGYTF
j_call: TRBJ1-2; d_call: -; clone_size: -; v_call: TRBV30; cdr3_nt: TGTGCCTGGAGGAGAGGTGGCTATGGCTACACCTTC; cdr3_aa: CAWRRGGYGYTF
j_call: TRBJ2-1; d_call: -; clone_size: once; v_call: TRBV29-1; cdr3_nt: TGCAGCGTTGCGGAGGGGCTCCTTTACAATGAGCAGTTCTTC; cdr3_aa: CSVAEGLLYNEQFF
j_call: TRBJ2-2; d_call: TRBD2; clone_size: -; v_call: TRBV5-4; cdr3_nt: TGTGCCAGCAGCGACGCTAGCGGGACATTCGGGGAGCTGTTTTTT; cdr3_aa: CASSDASGTFGELFF
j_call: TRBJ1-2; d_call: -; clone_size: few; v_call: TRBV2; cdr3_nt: TGTGCCAGCAGAGCCGGGGATAACTATGGCTACACCTTC; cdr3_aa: CASRAGDNYGYTF
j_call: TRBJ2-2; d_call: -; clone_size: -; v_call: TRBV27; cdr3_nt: TGTGCCAGCGCTGGCAGGGGCGACACCGGGGAGCTGTTTTTT; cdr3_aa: CASAGRGDTGELFF
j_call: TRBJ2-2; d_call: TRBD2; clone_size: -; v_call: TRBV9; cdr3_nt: TGTGCCAGCAGCGTGAGATCTAGCGGGAGGGACACCGGGGAGCTGTTTTTT; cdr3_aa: CASSVRSSGRDTGELFF
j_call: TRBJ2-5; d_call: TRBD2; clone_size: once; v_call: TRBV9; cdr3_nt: TGTGCCAGCAGCGTAGATGCGGGGGGACAAGAGACCCAGTACTTC; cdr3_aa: CASSVDAGGQETQYF
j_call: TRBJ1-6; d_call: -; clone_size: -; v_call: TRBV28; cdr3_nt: TGTGCCAGCAGACGGGACAAAGTTTCACCCCTCCACTTT; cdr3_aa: CASRRDKVSPLHF
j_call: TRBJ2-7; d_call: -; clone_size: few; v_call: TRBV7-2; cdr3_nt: TGTGCCAGCAGCATACCGGGGACTTTTTCCTACGAGCAGTACTTC; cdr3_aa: CASSIPGTFSYEQYF
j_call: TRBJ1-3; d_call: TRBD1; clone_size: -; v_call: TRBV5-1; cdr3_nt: TGCGCCAGCAGCTTGGAGGGACAGGGAAGCTCTGGAAACACCATATATTTT; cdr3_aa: CASSLEGQGSSGNTIYF
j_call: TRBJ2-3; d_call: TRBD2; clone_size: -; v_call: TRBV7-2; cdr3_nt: TGTGCCAGCAGCTGGGAACCGGGACTAAGTACGAATACGCAGTATTTT; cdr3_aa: CASSWEPGLSTNTQYF
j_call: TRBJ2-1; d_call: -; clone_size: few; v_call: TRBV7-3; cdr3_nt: TGTGCCAGCAGCGCCCAACAGGGTCAGGGTGAGCAGTTCTTC; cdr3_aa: CASSAQQGQGEQFF
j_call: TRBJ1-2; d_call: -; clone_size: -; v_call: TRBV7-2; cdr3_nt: TGTGCCAGCAGCCCCCGGGGAAACTATGGCTACACCTTC; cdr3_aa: CASSPRGNYGYTF
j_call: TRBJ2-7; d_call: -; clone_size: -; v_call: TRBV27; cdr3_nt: TGTGCCAGCAGTTTCTTTTCAGGGGCCTCCTACGAGCAGTACTTC; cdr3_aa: CASSFFSGASYEQYF
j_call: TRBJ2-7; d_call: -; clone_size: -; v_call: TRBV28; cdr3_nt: TGTGCCAGCAGGGCCCCGGTACCACTATACGAGCAGTACTTC; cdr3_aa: CASRAPVPLYEQYF
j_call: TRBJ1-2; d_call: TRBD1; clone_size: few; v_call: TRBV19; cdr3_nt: TGTGCCAGTAGTATCACCGGACAGGGCGGCTATGGCTACACCTTC; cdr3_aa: CASSITGQGGYGYTF
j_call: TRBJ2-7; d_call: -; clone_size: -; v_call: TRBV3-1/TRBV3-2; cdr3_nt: TGTGCCAGCAGCCAAAAGGGACTCCACGAGCAGTACTTC; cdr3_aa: CASSQKGLHEQYF
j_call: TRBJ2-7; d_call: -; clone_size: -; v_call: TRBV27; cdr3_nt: TGTGCCAGCAGGCCGCACGGGGAAAGCGAGCAGTACTTC; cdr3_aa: CASRPHGESEQYF
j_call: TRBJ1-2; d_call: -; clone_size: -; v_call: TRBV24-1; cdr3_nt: TGTGCCACCAGTGACCCCGGACAGTTCTACTACACCTTC; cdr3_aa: CATSDPGQFYYTF
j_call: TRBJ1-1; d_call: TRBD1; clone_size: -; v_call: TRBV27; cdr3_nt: TGTGCCAGCAGTCCCCGGGACAGGGGGTCTTTGAACACTGAAGCTTTCTTT; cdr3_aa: CASSPRDRGSLNTEAFF
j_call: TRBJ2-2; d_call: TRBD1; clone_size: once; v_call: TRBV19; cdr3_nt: TGTGCCAGTAGTAATCCGGGACAGGCGAACACCGGGGAGCTGTTTTTT; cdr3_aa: CASSNPGQANTGELFF
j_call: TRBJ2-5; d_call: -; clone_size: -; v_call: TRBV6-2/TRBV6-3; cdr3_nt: TGTGCCAGCAGTTATGTCCTGGCCCAGGGGGAGACCCAGTACTTC; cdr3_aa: CASSYVLAQGETQYF
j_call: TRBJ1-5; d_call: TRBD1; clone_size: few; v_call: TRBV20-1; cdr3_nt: TGCAGTGCTAGTGAGATCAGGGGGAGCAATCAGCCCCAGCATTTT; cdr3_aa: CSASEIRGSNQPQHF